This TCR beta chain appears in the sequencing data of a study of blood T cell repertoires in COVID-19 (dated by TCRdb to about 2020). For the study in its entirety: Collaborator samples came from the United States, Italy and Spain and covered acute and convalescent phases of COVID-19. The material from the prospective study consisted of cDNA or gDNA derived from T cells, B-cell-depleted T cells, or PBMCs. The samples were drawn from the first 160 participants of the ongoing ImmuneRACE study and from more than 1,000 subjects provided by 6 global collaborators. Deeply sampled blood TCRbeta repertoires from subjects exposed to, actively infected with, or recovered from COVID-19 were included in the dataset. Where available, HLA class I and class II types were obtained from metadata supplied by the sample provider rather than from assay-based typing. A de-identified subject ID, COVID-19 status, age in years and sex were almost always included in the sample metadata. The repertoires were released in a freely available public database intended as a resource for research on the immune response to SARS-CoV-2.

The collaborating institutions used their own protocols to collect whole blood in K2EDTA tubes. For TCRbeta analysis, collaborators shipped samples as frozen whole blood, isolated PBMCs, or DNA extracted from either of those sample types. TCRbeta CDR3 regions were amplified from genomic DNA by means of the immunoSEQ Assay, a bias-controlled multiplex PCR. The study's processing was this. Within the assay, amplification of reference gene primers was used to estimate how many nucleated cells each sample contained. Sequence reads were collapsed and filtered to measure the absolute abundance of every unique TCRbeta CDR3 rearrangement. Productive Simpson clonality was computed per sample as the square root of Simpson's diversity index over productive rearrangements. TCRdb retrieved this table from immuneACCESS and kept in-frame rearrangements only. Not all clones are present; in checked studies, unresolved V genes account for under half, and no reason is known for the remainder. That table is the source of V, J and clone size, and D and trimming were worked out from the DNA. For this sample there are 46,000 or so clones; around 90% appear just once. Over 15% of the sample is in the top ten clones.

Of note for this clone: Its binding antigen is unknown. Base quality data are lacking; no much larger clone is found one base away.

The research as a whole found: The quantity of clinical and demographic metadata differed by source and by participant and was supplied without curation.

For CDR1 and CDR2, the germline V gene lists SGHDT and YYEEEE. The germline ends are 13 bases apart after V is trimmed by 6 bases and J by 0 bases. The CDR3, cysteine through phenylalanine, is 15 amino acids long. CDR3 DNA is the only sequence kept; it has 45 bases, read in frame from the first base. This receptor was identified in a man in his sixties or seventies with active COVID-19. The sequenced sample was peripheral blood. The chain couples TRBV5-6 to TRBJ1-3; the D gene cannot be named for sure. CDR3 loop: CASTQSQLSGNTIYF. In nucleotide form, the sequence is TGTGCCAGCACCCAGTCACAGCTCTCTGGAAACACCATATATTTT.